These 14 T cell receptor beta chains originate from one sample sequenced in a study of beta chain features in type 1 diabetes (dated by TCRdb to about 2018). Their recognized antigens are unknown. Libraries were constructed by the immunoSEQ multiplex PCR assay. The entire amount of isolated RNA was reverse transcribed using the High Capacity cDNA Reverse Transcription Kit, so the sequenced TCRB transcripts were expressed ones. Sourced from immuneACCESS, this table was stored by TCRdb with only in-frame sequences that have V and J called. A share of the clones is absent; for the studies checked, an unresolved V gene accounts for under half, and the remainder has no known explanation. The table for this sample lists some 640,000 clones; 11% to 15% of them were counted only once. Of the sample, 0.03% to 0.045% is held by the ten largest clones. Study-wide conclusions, independent of this receptor: In all four CD4+ subsets, TCRB CDR3 length was moderately but significantly shorter in type 1 diabetes patients.

The sample taken for sequencing was naive CD4+ T cells from blood. Per the publication, the cell subset or site label means: true naive CD4+ T cells. The receptors come from a young man with type 1 diabetes.

The rearrangement joins TRBV9 to TRBJ2-4; D gene uncertain. Germline CDR1 reads SGDLS; CDR2 reads YYNGEE. The CDR3 is made up of 14 amino acids. V was shortened by 0 bases and J by 8 bases, with 12 bases between the two germline ends. The DNA for the CDR3 is TGTGCCAGCAGCGTAGCTACGGTTGGTGACATTCAGTACTTC. Translation gives CASSVATVGDIQYF.

The chain is built from TRBV5-4 and TRBJ2-3, with D maybe TRBD1 (5 bases). Germline loops: CDR1 SGHNT, CDR2 YYREEE (reference sequence). Trimming removed 4 bases at V and 3 bases at J, with 18 bases between. This CDR3 has 16 amino acids. The CDR3 nucleotides read TGTGCCAGCAGCAAGGGGCAGGTATTGGGGACAGATACGCAGTATTTT. This gives the protein CASSKGQVLGTDTQYF.

This clone was seen a few times. The genes are TRBV7-3 and TRBJ2-3; 7 bases agree with TRBD2. Germline-derived CDR1 and CDR2 are SGHTA and FQGTGA. The CDR3 is 15 amino acids. The V segment lost 5 bases and the J segment 4 bases; nucleotides outside the gene matches: 9. The CDR3 DNA sequence: TGTGCCAGCAGCGCTCAAGCGGGGATGTCAGATACGCAGTATTTT. Translated: CASSAQAGMSDTQYF.

CDR3 sequence (DNA): TGTGCCAGCAGCTTTCTAACTAGGGGCGAGCAGTACTTC. Translated: CASSFLTRGEQYF. This rearrangement joins TRBV13 to TRBJ2-7; either TRBD1 or TRBD2 may fit D (5 bases each). Per germline, CDR1 PRHDT and CDR2 FYEKMQ (reference sequence). Trimming stripped 3 bases from V and 6 bases from J, with 12 bases between. The CDR3 covers 13 residues.

This clone has more than one count but fewer than ten. This sequence joins TRBV4-1 and TRBJ2-2; no clear D. Per the germline V gene, CDR1 is MGHRA and CDR2 is YSYEKL. The CDR3 has 15 amino acids. Trimming pared 0 bases from V and 0 bases from J, leaving 5 bases between. The CDR3 DNA reads TGCGCCAGCAGCCAAGAAGCCGCGAACACCGGGGAGCTGTTTTTT. Its protein product is CASSQEAANTGELFF.

The rearrangement uses TRBV30 and TRBJ2-3; 11 nucleotides match TRBD2. Germline CDR1 GTSNPN, CDR2 SVGIG (reference sequence). J gave up 8 bases and V 3 bases, and 13 bases lay outside the gene matches. The CDR3 spans 16 residues. The CDR3 spells CAWRQPPSGGRGTQYF. The DNA of the CDR3 is TGTGCCTGGAGACAACCCCCTAGCGGGGGGCGAGGTACGCAGTATTTT.

This sequence joins TRBV30 and TRBJ1-4, with 9 bases that match TRBD1. Germline values: CDR1 GTSNPN, CDR2 SVGIG (reference sequence). The length of the CDR3 is 17 residues. The V and J ends lost 0 bases and 7 bases, in that order; junction bases with no gene match: 12. This CDR3 is CAWSVRGQGAWGEKLFF. As DNA, the CDR3 is TGTGCCTGGAGTGTCAGGGGACAGGGTGCGTGGGGTGAAAAACTGTTTTTT.

The table lists this clone with a few counts. The chain combines TRBV18 with TRBJ2-1; TRBD1 matches at 8 bases. V dropped 3 bases and J dropped 5; count of bases not matched to a gene: 6. The CDR3 has 15 residues. Germline CDR1 KGHSH, CDR2 LQKENI. CDR3 sequence (DNA): TGTGCCAGCTCACCCCCAGGACAGGGCAACAATGAGCAGTTCTTC. Protein product: CASSPPGQGNNEQFF.

The rearrangement joins TRBV2 to TRBJ1-1; D is undetermined. Germline CDR1 SNHLY, CDR2 FYNNEI. The CDR3 runs to 12 residues. V was pared by 6 bases and J by 2 bases, with 7 bases between. The CDR3 region has the DNA TGTGCCAGCAGCCTTAAAAACACTGAAGCTTTCTTT. This encodes CASSLKNTEAFF.

This chain uses TRBV10-3 with TRBJ2-5; no firm D call. Germline CDR1 reads ENHRY; CDR2 reads SYGVKD. Trimming took 6 bases from V and 5 from J, leaving 10 bases between them. The CDR3 runs 12 residues. The CDR3 DNA is TGTGCCATCAGGGGCCTCGGGGAGACCCAGTACTTC. Its translation is CAIRGLGETQYF.

V usage is TRBV7-2 and J usage is TRBJ1-2; TRBD1 might be the D (5 bases). CDR1 and CDR2 (germline): SGHTA, FQGNSA. The CDR3 spans 15 residues. Trimming left V 6 bases short and J 0 bases short, with 14 bases between. Here the CDR3 DNA reads TGTGCCAGCAGAGCGCCGGGACGTCCTAACTATGGCTACACCTTC. It encodes CASRAPGRPNYGYTF. Supplemented by reference TRBV7-2 and TRBJ1-2, the full variable domain reads GAGVSQSPSNKVTEKGKDVELRCDPISGHTALYWYRQSLGQGLEFLIYFQGNSAPDKSGLPSDRFSAERTGGSVSTLTIQRTQQEDSAVYLCASRAPGRPNYGYTFGSGTRLTVV.

This clone was seen only a few times. V usage is TRBV4-2 and J usage is TRBJ2-5, with TRBD1 matching over 11 bases. Germline CDR1 reads LGHNA; CDR2 reads YNFKEQ. The junction had 3 bases not matched to a gene; V was cut back by 1 base and J by 2 bases. The CDR3 is 16 residues long. This chain's CDR3 is CASSQGTGGGQETQYF. Written as DNA, the CDR3 is TGTGCCAGCAGCCAAGGGACAGGGGGCGGGCAAGAGACCCAGTACTTC.

CDR3 DNA sequence: TGTGCCAGCAAAATTTCCGGGACAGGAGGCACCGGGGAGCTGTTTTTT. Translating it yields CASKISGTGGTGELFF. The V gene is TRBV28, the J gene TRBJ2-2; 8 nucleotides line up with TRBD1. Trimming removed 7 bases from V and 4 bases from J; junction bases left unmatched: 11. CDR3 length: 16 residues. The germline CDR1 and CDR2 sequences are MDHEN and SYDVKM.

This clone was seen a handful of times. V is TRBV6-6 and J is TRBJ1-5, with D perhaps TRBD1 (5 bases). Trimming removed 2 bases from V and 7 bases from J, with 12 bases in between. The CDR3 length is 14 residues. Per the germline V gene, CDR1 is MNHNY and CDR2 is SVGAGI (reference sequence). The CDR3: CASSYAGVRQPQHF. CDR3 DNA: TGTGCCAGCAGTTACGCGGGGGTACGACAGCCCCAGCATTTT.